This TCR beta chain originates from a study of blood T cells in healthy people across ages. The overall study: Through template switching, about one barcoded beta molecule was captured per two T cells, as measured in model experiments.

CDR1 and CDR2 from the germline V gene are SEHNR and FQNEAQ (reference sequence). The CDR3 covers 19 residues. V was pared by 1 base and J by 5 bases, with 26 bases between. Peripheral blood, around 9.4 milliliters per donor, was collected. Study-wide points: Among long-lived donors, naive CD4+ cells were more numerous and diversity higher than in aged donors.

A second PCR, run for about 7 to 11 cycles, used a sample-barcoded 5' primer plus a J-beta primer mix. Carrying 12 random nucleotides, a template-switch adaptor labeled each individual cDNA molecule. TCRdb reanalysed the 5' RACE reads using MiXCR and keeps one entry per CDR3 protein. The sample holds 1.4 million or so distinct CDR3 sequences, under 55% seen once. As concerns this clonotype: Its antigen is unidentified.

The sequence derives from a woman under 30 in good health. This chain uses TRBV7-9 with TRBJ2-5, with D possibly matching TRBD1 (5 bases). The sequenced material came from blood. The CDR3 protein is CASSLVPFQGGASTETQYF. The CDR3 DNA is TGTGCCAGCAGCTTAGTGCCGTTCCAGGGCGGCGCCTCAACGGAGACCCAGTACTTC.